This T cell receptor (beta chain) is drawn from a study of response to subunit inactivated influenza vaccine. Via MiXCR, TCRdb re-called the RT-PCR reads, giving one row per CDR3 protein. The sample lists around 850,000 distinct CDR3 sequences, under 20% occurring once. V lost 0 bases and J 1 base, leaving 4 bases between the germline ends. The CDR3 has 13 residues. CDR1 and CDR2 from the germline V gene are SGHRS and YFSETQ. This clonotype was observed at least ten times. Its target is not known. Broader study findings: There was a suggestion from the authors that each seasonal influenza vaccination recruits few new T cells.

The rearrangement uses TRBV5-1 and TRBJ1-2; no firm D call. This TCR derives from a man between 45 and 60 years old who received an inactivated influenza vaccine. Source: PBMCs from blood, taken roughly 5 days after vaccination. This CDR3 reads CASSLDSNYGYTF. In DNA, the CDR3 is TGCGCCAGCAGCTTGGACAGTAACTATGGCTACACCTTC.